Listed below are T cell receptor beta chains from one sample, sequenced in a study of cytomegalovirus exposure and HLA in healthy donors. Libraries were prepared by immunoSEQ multiplex PCR; TCRdb keeps only in-frame clonotypes and omits some of them. Found here are tens of thousands of clones, roughly 79% of them singletons; the top ten hold under 2%. Sequenced material: PBMCs. Receptors originate from a woman in her 30s in good health and CMV-seronegative. Each CDR3 is given without its conserved first and last residue. Each record gives: J gene, V gene, CDR3 protein.

J gene: TRBJ2-3
V gene: TRBV18
CDR3 protein: ASSPRGLTSGRAADTQY

J gene: TRBJ1-3
V gene: TRBV28
CDR3 protein: ASSFSINSGNTIY

J gene: TRBJ2-3
V gene: TRBV28
CDR3 protein: ASSLRLGDRGLGDTQY

J gene: TRBJ2-5
V gene: TRBV27
CDR3 protein: ASSRWIAGKETQY

J gene: TRBJ2-2
V gene: TRBV18
CDR3 protein: ASSSIEAGGNTGELF

J gene: TRBJ2-1
V gene: TRBV5-6
CDR3 protein: ASSALTGTSGRAGSEQF

J gene: TRBJ1-4
V gene: TRBV7-8
CDR3 protein: ASSPINEKLF

J gene: TRBJ1-1
V gene: TRBV30
CDR3 protein: AWNRELEAF

J gene: TRBJ1-1
V gene: TRBV23-1
CDR3 protein: ASSNRTGNTEAF

J gene: TRBJ1-4
V gene: TRBV7-9
CDR3 protein: ASSLGDSLNEKLF

J gene: TRBJ2-5
V gene: TRBV5-4
CDR3 protein: ASSPGLAGLGETQY

J gene: TRBJ1-6
V gene: TRBV7-9
CDR3 protein: SSSLAVRLLYSPLH

J gene: TRBJ1-1
V gene: TRBV15
CDR3 protein: ATSRAPTGPTEAF

J gene: TRBJ1-2
V gene: TRBV11-2
CDR3 protein: ASSPSGGSYGYT

J gene: TRBJ1-5
V gene: TRBV11-2
CDR3 protein: ASSLSIVGANSNQPQH

J gene: TRBJ1-5
V gene: TRBV29-1
CDR3 protein: SVEEEGLGQPQH

J gene: TRBJ2-7
V gene: TRBV7-3
CDR3 protein: ASSLVGPGQMYEQY

J gene: TRBJ2-1
V gene: TRBV4-1
CDR3 protein: ASSFGLAGVAYNEQF

J gene: TRBJ2-7
V gene: TRBV5-1
CDR3 protein: ASSPGTLAYEQY

J gene: TRBJ2-5
V gene: TRBV18
CDR3 protein: ASSLPRDRDLQETQY

J gene: TRBJ2-6
V gene: TRBV28
CDR3 protein: ASSPQGSGANVLT

J gene: TRBJ1-1
V gene: TRBV6-5
CDR3 protein: ASSEVLGSTEAF

J gene: TRBJ1-2
V gene: TRBV28
CDR3 protein: ASSSTIAGGYGYT

J gene: TRBJ1-5
V gene: TRBV28
CDR3 protein: ASSLLGGSGQPQH

J gene: TRBJ1-5
V gene: TRBV6-5
CDR3 protein: ASRGTSNQPQH

J gene: TRBJ2-3
V gene: TRBV27
CDR3 protein: ASSLLATRTDTQY

J gene: TRBJ2-2
V gene: TRBV7-9
CDR3 protein: ASNHSRNTGELF

J gene: TRBJ2-3
V gene: TRBV6-6
CDR3 protein: ASSDHRGSDTQY

J gene: TRBJ1-3
V gene: TRBV5-1
CDR3 protein: ASSPKGQWENTIY

J gene: TRBJ2-7
V gene: TRBV5-1
CDR3 protein: ASSAGVAGQGAGAPYEQY

J gene: TRBJ1-2
V gene: TRBV30
CDR3 protein: ASSTGGVLSRGYT

J gene: TRBJ2-7
V gene: TRBV4-3
CDR3 protein: ASSQESRGPYEQY

J gene: TRBJ2-1
V gene: TRBV11-3
CDR3 protein: ASSRGAYKNNEQF

J gene: TRBJ2-7
V gene: TRBV28
CDR3 protein: ASSLWRTGAAYEQY

J gene: TRBJ1-6
V gene: TRBV27
CDR3 protein: ASNALNPGQGGANSPLH

J gene: TRBJ1-5
V gene: TRBV28
CDR3 protein: ASSSGQSNQPQH

J gene: TRBJ2-7
V gene: TRBV7-3
CDR3 protein: ASSPQGGTYEQY

J gene: TRBJ1-1
V gene: TRBV29-1
CDR3 protein: SARQGSNTEAF

J gene: TRBJ1-2
V gene: TRBV27
CDR3 protein: ASAPGGGYGYT

J gene: TRBJ2-4
V gene: TRBV14
CDR3 protein: ASSQEMRARQY

J gene: TRBJ2-5
V gene: TRBV5-1
CDR3 protein: ASSPRGQGAKETQY

J gene: TRBJ2-1
V gene: TRBV5-1
CDR3 protein: ASSQGGRPDEQF

J gene: TRBJ2-7
V gene: TRBV7-2
CDR3 protein: ASSLLPDRVRTEQY

J gene: TRBJ1-4
V gene: TRBV6-5
CDR3 protein: ASSYLRLEKLF

J gene: TRBJ2-3
V gene: TRBV4-3
CDR3 protein: ASSQGGVGGLSTDTQY

J gene: TRBJ2-1
V gene: TRBV5-1
CDR3 protein: ASSSKREGTYNEQF

J gene: TRBJ1-1
V gene: TRBV5-1
CDR3 protein: ASRWGGGGNTEAF

J gene: TRBJ1-2
V gene: TRBV19
CDR3 protein: ASTSNRQGAYGYT

J gene: TRBJ2-7
V gene: TRBV5-1
CDR3 protein: ASSSGQVNQEQY

J gene: TRBJ2-1
V gene: TRBV14
CDR3 protein: ASSQETGIYYNEQF